Shown below are 9 T cell receptor beta chains from a single sample sequenced in a study of glioma-infiltrating T cells. Amplification of TCR alpha and beta CDR3 regions from RNA used iRepertoire nested multiplex PCR. TCRdb reprocessed the multiplex PCR reads with MiXCR, giving one entry per CDR3 protein. The data show about 210,000 distinct CDR3 sequences, about 31% seen once. The source material was glioma tissue, nonneoplastic brain tissue, or PBMCs (not recorded which). These receptors all stem from a human donor with low-grade glioma or glioblastoma, undergoing nonglioma brain surgery, or in good health (not recorded which).

Many counts were recorded for this clonotype. The chain employs TRBV6-1 and TRBJ1-1; TRBD1 matches at 7 bases. V dropped 6 bases and J dropped 7; count of bases not matched to a gene: 11. From germline, CDR1 is MNHNS and CDR2 SASEGT. The CDR3 loop spans 14 amino acids. CDR3 nucleotide sequence: TGTGCCAGCAGCCCCGCAGGGGGTCATGGTGAAGCTTTCTTT. It specifies CASSPAGGHGEAFF.

This clonotype occurred many times. The chain is built from TRBV7-2 and TRBJ1-3, with D unresolved. The germline V gene encodes CDR1 SGHTA and CDR2 FQGNSA. The length of the CDR3 is 14 residues. V was cut by 5 bases and J by 1 base, with 9 bases left in between. The DNA of the CDR3 is TGTGCCAGCAGCCGGAGGTCTTCTGGAAACACCATATATTTT. It translates to CASSRRSSGNTIYF.

This clonotype was seen repeatedly, ten times or more. The V and J genes are TRBV19 and TRBJ1-1; D gene uncertain. The length of the CDR3 is 13 residues. Germline CDR1 and CDR2: LNHDA and SQIVND (reference sequence). Deletions cut 0 bases from V and 5 bases from J, with 7 bases between. In DNA, the CDR3 is TGTGCCAGTAGTATAGAGGGTAGGACTGAAGCTTTCTTT. It codes for CASSIEGRTEAFF.

There are many counts of this clonotype. The chain uses TRBV6-1 and TRBJ2-7; D gene unclear. V dropped 2 bases and J dropped 9 bases, with 20 bases sitting between them. The CDR3 extends over 15 amino acids. In germline, CDR1 is MNHNS, CDR2 SASEGT. The CDR3 loop reads CASSEFEDGPPGQYF. The CDR3 coding sequence is TGTGCCAGCAGTGAATTTGAGGACGGACCCCCGGGGCAGTACTTC.

This clonotype was counted ten times or more. The rearrangement joins TRBV6-1 to TRBJ1-5; D might be TRBD1 (6 bases). The germline V and J ends were trimmed by 6 bases and 6 bases, with 18 bases remaining between them. The germline V gene encodes CDR1 MNHNS and CDR2 SASEGT. The CDR3 consists of 15 residues. The CDR3 loop reads CASSTQWGGGQPQHF. CDR3 nucleotides: TGTGCCAGCAGCACGCAATGGGGGGGCGGTCAGCCCCAGCATTTT.

This clonotype showed up many times. The chain recombines TRBV20-1 with TRBJ2-2; 7 bases agree with TRBD2. V lost 3 bases, J lost 7 bases, and 11 bases stayed unmatched. The CDR3 contains 15 residues. Germline lookup yields CDR1 DFQATT and CDR2 SNEGSKA (reference sequence). In DNA, the CDR3 is TGCAGTGCTAGGGGGGGGATAGTGTCTGTCGGGGAGCTGTTTTTT. Protein sequence: CSARGGIVSVGELFF.

The chain recombines TRBV10-2 with TRBJ2-4, with TRBD2 as a possible D gene (6 bases). V lost 2 bases, J lost 6 bases, and 11 bases lay in between. CDR3 size: 14 residues. Germline CDR1 and CDR2: WSHSY and SAAADI. As DNA, the CDR3 is TGCGCCAGCAGTGAGATGGGGGGTGGAAACATTCAGTACTTC. This codes for CASSEMGGGNIQYF.

This clonotype was detected ten times or more. This chain joins TRBV12-3 or TRBV12-4 and TRBJ1-2, with D uncertain. V lost 6 bases to trimming and J lost 13 bases, with 24 bases between them. The CDR3 has 14 amino acids. CDR3 loop: CASSMDGSGIGGTF. Written as DNA, the CDR3 is TGTGCCAGCAGCATGGACGGGAGTGGTATCGGTGGCACCTTC.

This clonotype appeared many times. V and J are TRBV15 and TRBJ2-3, with D uncertain. The V and J ends lost 3 bases and 0 bases respectively, with 7 bases between them. This CDR3 is built from 14 residues. Germline CDR1 LNHNV, CDR2 YYDKDF (reference sequence). As DNA, the CDR3 is TGTGCCACCAGCAGGGGCCTCAGCACAGATACGCAGTATTTT. Protein: CATSRGLSTDTQYF. Complete variable domain (other parts from reference TRBV15 and TRBJ2-3): DAMVIQNPRYQVTQFGKPVTLSCSQTLNHNVMYWYQQKSSQAPKLLFHYYDKDFNNEADTPDNFQSRRPNTSFCFLDIRSPGLGDTAMYLCATSRGLSTDTQYFGPGTRLTVL.